The 2 T cell receptor beta chains reported below all come from one sample, sequenced in a study of T cells after yellow fever vaccination. TCRdb redid the calling of the 5' RACE reads with MiXCR, one entry per CDR3 protein. The profile covers some 420,000 distinct CDR3 sequences, with roughly a sixth appearing a single time and 18% taken by the ten largest. The starting material was PBMCs, obtained before the yellow fever booster vaccination. These receptors originate from a man between 18 and 35 years old who received the YFV17D yellow fever vaccine.

This clonotype has a handful of counts. The V and J genes are TRBV6-5 and TRBJ2-3; D is uncertain. CDR3 length: 14 amino acids. The germline CDR1 and CDR2 sequences are MNHEY and SVGAGI. Trimming pared 0 bases from V and 9 bases from J, leaving 13 bases between. The chain's CDR3 is CASSYSWPMETQYF. CDR3 nucleotides: TGTGCCAGCAGTTACTCCTGGCCGATGGAGACGCAGTATTTT.

This clonotype was seen only a few times. The rearrangement uses TRBV27 and TRBJ2-7, with TRBD2 matching 12 bases. Germline V gene lookup returns CDR1 MNHEY and CDR2 SMNVEV (reference sequence). The J segment lost 0 bases and the V segment lost 5 bases, leaving 5 bases of the junction unmatched. This CDR3 is 16 amino acids long. CDR3 sequence: CASSARTSGASYEQYF. Here the CDR3 DNA reads TGTGCCAGCAGTGCCAGGACTAGCGGGGCCTCCTACGAGCAGTACTTC.